Reported below is one T cell receptor beta chain. What antigen it recognizes has not been identified. Base qualities are not at hand, and no much larger clone is one base apart. V lost 0 bases and J lost 5 bases; the stretch between them is 9 bases long. The CDR3 sequence holds 13 residues, the cysteine and phenylalanine included. Of all the DNA, just the CDR3 is kept, 39 bases in frame from base 1. Via the germline V gene, CDR1 is SGDLS and CDR2 YYNGEE. Peripheral blood CD8+ and CD4+ T cells from healthy donors, Susac syndrome patients and multiple sclerosis patients were profiled by high-throughput TCR beta sequencing. The multiple sclerosis controls were treatment-naive patients whose relapsing-remitting disease, either stable or active, fulfilled the revised McDonald criteria. Bulk CD8+ and CD4+ T cells were purified magnetically by negative isolation, whereas CD8+ TEMRA cells were enriched by FACS. Blood was drawn into EDTA tubes, processed within 24 hours, and PBMCs were isolated by density gradient centrifugation. PBMCs intended for TCR sequencing were cryopreserved in liquid nitrogen and were subsequently thawed in a 37 degrees C water bath. Purity of sorted or isolated CD4+, CD8+ and CD8+ TEMRA cells was at least 90%.

RNA was extracted using the RNeasy kit, and roughly 0.45 to 1 ug of the RNA was reverse transcribed with random hexamers. The immunoSEQ multiplex PCR assay, which covers 54 Vbeta and 13 Jbeta segments, was used to amplify TCR beta CDR3 regions. Bias from PCR amplification was corrected by using a synthetic template baseline for primer optimization and for computational correction. In the authors' own workflow: Only productive sequences were kept, with reads annotated to V, D and J genes according to IMGT and analyzed in immunoSEQ Analyzer. Clonality was calculated as one minus the Shannon entropy normalized by log2 of the number of productive unique sequences. For each patient and control, public and private clones were evaluated within the 100 most prevalent clones. Clones were defined as Susac-specific when absent from the healthy and MS cohorts, from roughly 1,000 published viral clones and from other ImmuneACCESS disease sequences. TCRdb reworked the public reads: Q25 trimming with fastp, MiXCR clone assembly, productive beta chains retained. Here each entry gathers all rows of one CDR3 protein and keeps the most common genes and DNA. The V and J calls were determined by TCRdb, not by the authors. For this sample the table gives 150,000 to 200,000 distinct CDR3 sequences, of which approximately 94% were detected only once. The top ten hold 0.093% of the sample.

This sample was included in a study of CD8 T cells in Susac syndrome (dated by TCRdb to the late 2010s). In the study overall: The study used repertoire sequencing to test whether antigen drove CD8+ T cell activation and differentiation in Susac syndrome. Results and caveats for the whole study, not just this receptor: The TCR sequencing and HLA analysis was acknowledged to have included a relatively small number of individuals.

The chain is encoded by TRBV9 joined to TRBJ2-7; the D gene is perhaps TRBD2, from 6 matching bases. Sequenced input: CD4+ T cells from PBMCs. This TCR derives from a human donor with multiple sclerosis. In nucleotide form, the sequence is TGTGCCAGCAGCGTAGTTGGGGGGAACGAGCAGTACTTC. Its translation is CASSVVGGNEQYF.